These T cell receptor beta chains were read from a single sample in a study of T cell responses to AZD1222 COVID-19 vaccine. Produced via immunoSEQ multiplex PCR; TCRdb's table is partial and in-frame only. This sample has about 140,000 clones, with about nine tenths found just once. The starting material was peripheral blood, obtained on day 0 of AZD1222 vaccination. Source of these receptors: an adult in good health. The CDR3 runs from the conserved cysteine through the conserved F or W. The D gene is left open where the match is weak. Not every row has a clone size; where given, it reads once, few, many or a size class.

TRBJ1-5,TRBD1,-,TRBV7-9,CASSLGGLGQGTQNQPQHF,TGTGCCAGCAGCTTAGGAGGGCTAGGACAGGGAACACAAAATCAGCCCCAGCATTTT
TRBJ2-1,-,-,TRBV6-1,CASSERQNNEQFF,TGTGCCAGCAGTGAACGGCAGAACAATGAGCAGTTCTTC
TRBJ2-6,-,once,TRBV19,CASSRGGFGANVLTF,TGTGCCAGTAGTAGAGGGGGATTTGGGGCCAACGTCCTGACTTTC
TRBJ1-4,-,-,TRBV10-3,CAISDSGGDEKLFF,TGTGCCATCAGTGATTCGGGGGGTGACGAAAAACTGTTTTTT
TRBJ2-7,-,-,TRBV6-1,CASSEYEQYF,TGTGCCAGCAGTGAATACGAGCAGTACTTC
TRBJ1-6,TRBD1,-,TRBV2,CASSQQGFSSPLHF,TGTGCCAGCAGTCAACAGGGGTTTAGTTCACCCCTCCACTTT
TRBJ1-2,-,few,TRBV15,CATSPRGGGALSF,TGTGCCACCAGCCCGCGAGGGGGGGGTGCCCTTAGCTTC
TRBJ1-5,-,-,TRBV6-5,CASKGGDQPQHF,TGTGCCAGCAAGGGGGGAGATCAGCCCCAGCATTTT
TRBJ1-2,-,-,TRBV10-3,CAISRGGEGYGYTF,TGTGCCATCAGTCGAGGGGGGGAAGGCTATGGCTACACCTTC
TRBJ1-2,-,-,TRBV10-3,CASKTDYGYTF,TGTGCCTCAAAGACTGACTATGGCTACACCTTC
TRBJ1-3,TRBD1,-,TRBV10-3,CAIKDTGDGNTIYF,TGTGCCATCAAAGACACAGGGGACGGAAACACCATATATTTT
TRBJ1-4,-,-,TRBV12-3/TRBV12-4,CASSLRGEKLFF,TGTGCCAGCAGCCTAAGGGGTGAAAAACTGTTTTTT
TRBJ2-2,-,-,TRBV19,CATSTSPANTGELFF,TGTGCCACTTCAACTTCCCCCGCGAACACCGGGGAGCTGTTTTTT
TRBJ1-1,-,-,TRBV3-1/TRBV3-2,CASSPRGMNTEAFF,TGTGCCAGCAGCCCACGAGGGATGAACACTGAAGCTTTCTTT
TRBJ2-7,TRBD1,-,TRBV9,CASSVAGTGRYEQYF,TGTGCCAGCAGCGTAGCAGGGACAGGCCGATACGAGCAGTACTTC
TRBJ2-3,TRBD2,-,TRBV9,CASSPGLAGSADTQYF,TGTGCCAGCAGCCCCGGCCTAGCGGGAAGCGCAGATACGCAGTATTTT
TRBJ2-1,-,-,TRBV11-3,CASSSPRVPPYNEQFF,TGTGCCAGCAGCTCCCCCAGGGTCCCCCCATACAATGAGCAGTTCTTC
TRBJ1-1,-,-,TRBV7-6,CASSLYGTANTEAFF,TGTGCCAGCAGCTTATATGGGACGGCGAACACTGAAGCTTTCTTT
TRBJ1-1,TRBD1,once,TRBV19,CASSKPGQGAMRVTEAFF,TGTGCCAGTAGTAAACCGGGACAGGGAGCTATGAGGGTCACTGAAGCTTTCTTT
TRBJ2-7,-,-,TRBV12-2,CASRLGTFPYEQYF,TGTGCAAGTCGCTTAGGGACCTTTCCCTACGAGCAGTACTTC
TRBJ2-3,-,-,TRBV5-1,CASSLEGQGLSTDTQYF,TGCGCCAGCAGCTTGGAGGGACAAGGTCTTAGCACAGATACGCAGTATTTT
TRBJ1-4,-,-,TRBV21-1,CASSKAHQGNEKLFF,TGTGCCAGCAGCAAAGCGCACCAGGGAAATGAAAAACTGTTTTTT
TRBJ1-2,TRBD1,-,TRBV9,CASSRQGANSNYGYTF,TGTGCCAGCAGCAGACAGGGGGCAAACTCTAACTATGGCTACACCTTC
TRBJ1-1,-,-,TRBV11-1,CASSLQDEDTEAFF,TGTGCCAGCAGCTTGCAGGACGAGGATACTGAAGCTTTCTTT
TRBJ2-7,-,-,TRBV3-1/TRBV3-2,CASSQVKGSYEQYF,TGTGCCAGCAGCCAGGTTAAGGGCTCCTACGAGCAGTACTTC
TRBJ1-2,-,-,TRBV5-6,CASSLTTANYGYTF,TGTGCCAGCAGCTTGACGACAGCCAACTATGGCTACACCTTC
TRBJ2-5,-,once,TRBV19,CASRRRGGQETQYF,TGTGCCAGTAGAAGACGAGGCGGTCAAGAGACCCAGTACTTC
TRBJ2-1,-,-,TRBV11-3,CASSSANEQFF,TGTGCCAGCAGCAGCGCCAATGAGCAGTTCTTC
TRBJ2-5,TRBD2,-,TRBV2,CASSLYTSGEETQYF,TGTGCCAGCAGCCTCTACACTAGCGGGGAAGAGACCCAGTACTTC
TRBJ2-1,-,-,TRBV21-1,CASSKPPSRGNEQFF,TGTGCCAGCAGCAAACCGCCTAGTCGGGGAAATGAGCAGTTCTTC
TRBJ1-1,TRBD1,-,TRBV6-2/TRBV6-3,CASSYSQNRGEVEAFF,TGTGCCAGCAGTTACTCCCAAAACAGGGGTGAGGTGGAGGCTTTCTTT
TRBJ2-2,-,-,TRBV2,CASSSQGPTGELFF,TGTGCCAGCAGTTCCCAGGGGCCCACCGGGGAGCTGTTTTTT
TRBJ1-4,TRBD1,few,TRBV30,CAWSGDRGHEKLFF,TGTGCCTGGAGTGGCGACAGGGGCCATGAAAAACTGTTTTTT
TRBJ1-3,-,once,TRBV19,CASSIVGWTDYSGNTIYF,TGTGCCAGTAGTATAGTAGGTTGGACAGATTACTCTGGAAACACCATATATTTT
TRBJ1-6,-,-,TRBV27,CASSWTANNSPLHF,TGTGCCAGCAGTTGGACAGCCAATAATTCACCCCTCCACTTT